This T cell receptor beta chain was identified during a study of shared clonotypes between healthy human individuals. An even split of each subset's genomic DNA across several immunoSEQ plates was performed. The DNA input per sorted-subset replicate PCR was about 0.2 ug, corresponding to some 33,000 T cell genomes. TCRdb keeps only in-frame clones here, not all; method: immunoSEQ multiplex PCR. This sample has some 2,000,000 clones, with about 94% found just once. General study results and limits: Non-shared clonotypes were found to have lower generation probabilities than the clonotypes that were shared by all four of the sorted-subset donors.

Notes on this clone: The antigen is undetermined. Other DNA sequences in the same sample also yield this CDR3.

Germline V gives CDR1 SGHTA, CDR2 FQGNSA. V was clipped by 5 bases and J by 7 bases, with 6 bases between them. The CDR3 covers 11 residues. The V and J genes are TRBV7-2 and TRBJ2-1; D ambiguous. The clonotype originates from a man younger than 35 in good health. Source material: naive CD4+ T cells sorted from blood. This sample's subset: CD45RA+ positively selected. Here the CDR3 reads CASSPGNEQFF. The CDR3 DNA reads TGTGCCAGCAGCCCTGGAAATGAGCAGTTCTTC.